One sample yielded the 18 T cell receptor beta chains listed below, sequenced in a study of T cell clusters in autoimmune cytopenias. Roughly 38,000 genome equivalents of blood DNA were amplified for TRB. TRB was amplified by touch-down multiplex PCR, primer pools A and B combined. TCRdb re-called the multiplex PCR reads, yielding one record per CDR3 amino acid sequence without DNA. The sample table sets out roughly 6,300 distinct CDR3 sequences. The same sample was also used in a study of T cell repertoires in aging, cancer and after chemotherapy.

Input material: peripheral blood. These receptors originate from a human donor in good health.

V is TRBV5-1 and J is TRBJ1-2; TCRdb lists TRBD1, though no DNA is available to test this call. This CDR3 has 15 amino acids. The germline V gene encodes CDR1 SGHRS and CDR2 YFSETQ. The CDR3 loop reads CASSGGSGPNYGYTF.

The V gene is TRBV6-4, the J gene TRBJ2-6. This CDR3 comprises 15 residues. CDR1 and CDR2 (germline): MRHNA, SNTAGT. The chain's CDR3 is CASSQQSGGANVLTF.

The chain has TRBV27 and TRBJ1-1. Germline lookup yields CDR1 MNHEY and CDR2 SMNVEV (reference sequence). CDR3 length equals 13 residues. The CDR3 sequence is CASSLGRNTEAFF.

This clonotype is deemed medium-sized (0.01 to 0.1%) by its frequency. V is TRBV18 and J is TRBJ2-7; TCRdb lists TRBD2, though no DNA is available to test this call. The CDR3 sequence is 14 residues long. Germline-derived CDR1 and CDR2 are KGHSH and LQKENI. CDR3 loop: CASSPRTSAYEQYF.

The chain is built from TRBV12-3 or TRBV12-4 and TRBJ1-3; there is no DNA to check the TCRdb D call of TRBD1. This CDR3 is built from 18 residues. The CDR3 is CASSPHGGTGSSGNTIYF.

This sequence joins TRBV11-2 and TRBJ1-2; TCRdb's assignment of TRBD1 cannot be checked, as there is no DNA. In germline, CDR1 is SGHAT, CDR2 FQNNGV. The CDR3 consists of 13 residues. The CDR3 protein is CASSLTPGPGYTF.

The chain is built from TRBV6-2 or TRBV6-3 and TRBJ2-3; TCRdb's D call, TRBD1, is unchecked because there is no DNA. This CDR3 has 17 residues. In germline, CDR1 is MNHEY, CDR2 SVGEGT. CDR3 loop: CASSDPGYFGGTDTQYF.

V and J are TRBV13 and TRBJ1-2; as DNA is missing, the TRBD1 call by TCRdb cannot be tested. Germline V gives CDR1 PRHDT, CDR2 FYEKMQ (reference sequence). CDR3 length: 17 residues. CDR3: CASSSSRDDRGNYGYTF.

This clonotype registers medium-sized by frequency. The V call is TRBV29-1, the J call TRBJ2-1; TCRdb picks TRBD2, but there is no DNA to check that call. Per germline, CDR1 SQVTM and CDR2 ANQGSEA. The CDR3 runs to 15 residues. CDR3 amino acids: CSVPLAGGPGNEQFF.

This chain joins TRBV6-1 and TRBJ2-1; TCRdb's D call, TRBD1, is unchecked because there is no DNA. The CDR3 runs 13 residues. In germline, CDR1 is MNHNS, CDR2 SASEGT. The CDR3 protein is CASGWDTPNEQFF.

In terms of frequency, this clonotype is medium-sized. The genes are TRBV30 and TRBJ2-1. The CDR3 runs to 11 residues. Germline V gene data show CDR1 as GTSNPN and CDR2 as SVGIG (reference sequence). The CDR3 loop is CAWSGFHEQFF.

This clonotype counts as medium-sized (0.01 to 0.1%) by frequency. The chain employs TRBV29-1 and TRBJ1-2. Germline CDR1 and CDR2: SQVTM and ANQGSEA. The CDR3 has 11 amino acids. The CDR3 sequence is CSVDLGSGYTF. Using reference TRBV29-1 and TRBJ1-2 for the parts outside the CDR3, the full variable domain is SAVISQKPSRDICQRGTSLTIQCQVDSQVTMMFWYRQQPGQSLTLIATANQGSEATYESGFVIDKFPISRPNLTFSTLTVSNMSPEDSSIYLCSVDLGSGYTFGSGTRLTVV.

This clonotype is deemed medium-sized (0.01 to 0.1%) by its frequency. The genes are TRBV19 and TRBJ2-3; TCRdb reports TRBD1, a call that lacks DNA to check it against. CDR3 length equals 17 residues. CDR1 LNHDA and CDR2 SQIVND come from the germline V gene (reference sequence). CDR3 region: CASSIDGTGGATDTQYF. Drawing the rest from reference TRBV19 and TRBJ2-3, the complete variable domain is DGGITQSPKYLFRKEGQNVTLSCEQNLNHDAMYWYRQDPGQGLRLIYYSQIVNDFQKGDIAEGYSVSREKKESFPLTVTSAQKNPTAFYLCASSIDGTGGATDTQYFGPGTRLTVL.

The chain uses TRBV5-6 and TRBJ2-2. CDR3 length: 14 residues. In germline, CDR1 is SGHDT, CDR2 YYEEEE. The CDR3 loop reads CASSLGTNTGELFF.

This CDR3 is CASSYADREESYNEQFF. The rearrangement joins TRBV6-5 to TRBJ2-1. CDR1 and CDR2 (germline): MNHEY, SVGAGI. The CDR3 spans 17 residues.

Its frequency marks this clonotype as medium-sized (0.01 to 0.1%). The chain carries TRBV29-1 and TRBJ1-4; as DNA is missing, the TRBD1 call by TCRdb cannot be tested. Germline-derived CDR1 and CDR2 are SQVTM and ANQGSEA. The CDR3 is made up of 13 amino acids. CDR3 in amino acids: CSVNRAGVGELFF.

The CDR3 protein is CASSPSLLAGGLDEQYF. The chain is built from TRBV6-1 and TRBJ2-7; no DNA is available, so the TRBD2 call from TCRdb remains unchecked. This CDR3 spans 17 amino acids. Germline V gives CDR1 MNHNS, CDR2 SASEGT.

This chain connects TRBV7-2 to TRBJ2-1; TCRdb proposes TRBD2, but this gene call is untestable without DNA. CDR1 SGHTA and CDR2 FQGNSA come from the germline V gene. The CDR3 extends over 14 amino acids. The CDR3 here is CASSLSSGINEQFF.